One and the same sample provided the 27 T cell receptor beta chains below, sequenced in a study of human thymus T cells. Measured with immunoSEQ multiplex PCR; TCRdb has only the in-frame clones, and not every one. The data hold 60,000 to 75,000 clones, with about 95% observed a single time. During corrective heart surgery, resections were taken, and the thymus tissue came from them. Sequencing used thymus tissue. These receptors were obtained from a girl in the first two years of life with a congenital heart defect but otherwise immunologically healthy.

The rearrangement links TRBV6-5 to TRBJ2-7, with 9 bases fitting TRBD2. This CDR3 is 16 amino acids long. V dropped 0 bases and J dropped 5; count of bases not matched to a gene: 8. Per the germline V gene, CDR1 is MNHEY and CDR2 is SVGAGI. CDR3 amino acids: CASSYSRGRAHHEQYF. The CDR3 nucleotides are TGTGCCAGCAGTTACTCCCGCGGGAGGGCCCACCACGAGCAGTACTTC.

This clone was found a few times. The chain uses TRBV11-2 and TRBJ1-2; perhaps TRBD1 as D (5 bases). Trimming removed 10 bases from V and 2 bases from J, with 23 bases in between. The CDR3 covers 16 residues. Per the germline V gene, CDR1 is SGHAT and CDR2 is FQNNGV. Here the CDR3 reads CATYTPGWGPNYGYTF. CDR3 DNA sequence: TGTGCCACCTATACCCCGGGCTGGGGACCCAACTATGGCTACACCTTC.

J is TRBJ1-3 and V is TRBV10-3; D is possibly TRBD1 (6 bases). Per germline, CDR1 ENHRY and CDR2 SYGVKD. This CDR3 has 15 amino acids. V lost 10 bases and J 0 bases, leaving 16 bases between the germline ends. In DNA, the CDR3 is TGTGCCACGGGAGGGGGGAATTCCTCTGGAAACACCATATATTTT. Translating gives CATGGGNSSGNTIYF.

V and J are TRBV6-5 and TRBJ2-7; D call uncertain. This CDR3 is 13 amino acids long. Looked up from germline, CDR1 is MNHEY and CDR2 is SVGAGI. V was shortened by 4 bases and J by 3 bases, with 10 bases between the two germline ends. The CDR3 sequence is CASSLGIHYEQYF. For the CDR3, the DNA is TGTGCCAGCAGTTTAGGGATACACTACGAGCAGTACTTC.

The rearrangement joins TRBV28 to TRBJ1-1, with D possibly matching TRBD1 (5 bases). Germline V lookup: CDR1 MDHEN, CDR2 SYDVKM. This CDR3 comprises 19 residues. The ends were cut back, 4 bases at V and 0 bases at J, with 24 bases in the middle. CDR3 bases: TGTGCCAGCAGTTGGCCCTGGGACTCCAAAGTGGGATTGAACACTGAAGCTTTCTTT. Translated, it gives CASSWPWDSKVGLNTEAFF.

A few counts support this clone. This CDR3 is CSVEGDNYEQYF. The CDR3 DNA reads as TGCAGCGTTGAGGGTGACAACTACGAGCAGTACTTC. The V and J genes are TRBV29-1 and TRBJ2-7; D remains unclear. Germline V gene sequence: CDR1 SQVTM, CDR2 ANQGSEA. The length of the CDR3 is 12 residues. V lost 3 bases and J 3 bases, leaving 9 bases between the germline ends.

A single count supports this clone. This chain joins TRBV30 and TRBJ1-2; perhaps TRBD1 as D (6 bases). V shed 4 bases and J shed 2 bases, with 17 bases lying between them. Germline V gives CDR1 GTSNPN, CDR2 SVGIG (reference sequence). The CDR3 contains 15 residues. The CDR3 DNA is TGTGCCTGGATGTCCCAGGGGAGAGCGAACTATGGCTACACCTTC. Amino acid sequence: CAWMSQGRANYGYTF.

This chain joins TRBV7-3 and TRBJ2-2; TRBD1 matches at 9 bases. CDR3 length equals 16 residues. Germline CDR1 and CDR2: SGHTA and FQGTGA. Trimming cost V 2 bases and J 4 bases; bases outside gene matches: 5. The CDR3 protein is CASSLGVTGGTGELFF. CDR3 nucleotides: TGTGCCAGCAGCTTAGGGGTGACAGGGGGCACCGGGGAGCTGTTTTTT.

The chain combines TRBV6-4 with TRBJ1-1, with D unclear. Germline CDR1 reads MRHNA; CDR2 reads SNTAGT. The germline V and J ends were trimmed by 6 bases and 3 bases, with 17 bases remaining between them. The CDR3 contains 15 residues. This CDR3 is CASRHPQLGDTEAFF. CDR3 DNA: TGTGCCAGCAGGCATCCACAACTTGGGGACACTGAAGCTTTCTTT.

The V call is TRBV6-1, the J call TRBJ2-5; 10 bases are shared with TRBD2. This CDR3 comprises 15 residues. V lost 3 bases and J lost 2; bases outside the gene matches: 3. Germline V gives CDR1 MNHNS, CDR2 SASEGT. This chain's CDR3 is CASSDWTSGQETQYF. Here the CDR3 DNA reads TGTGCCAGCAGTGACTGGACTAGCGGACAAGAGACCCAGTACTTC.

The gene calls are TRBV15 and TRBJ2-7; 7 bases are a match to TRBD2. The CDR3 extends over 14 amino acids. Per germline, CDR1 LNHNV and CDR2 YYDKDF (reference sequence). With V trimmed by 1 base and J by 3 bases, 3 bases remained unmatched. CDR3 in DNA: TGTGCCACCAGCAGAGGGGACTATGACTACGAGCAGTACTTC. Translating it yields CATSRGDYDYEQYF.

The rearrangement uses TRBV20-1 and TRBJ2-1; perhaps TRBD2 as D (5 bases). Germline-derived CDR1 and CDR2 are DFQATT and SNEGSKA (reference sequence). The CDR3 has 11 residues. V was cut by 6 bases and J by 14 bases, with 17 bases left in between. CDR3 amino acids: CSAIPGKPKFF. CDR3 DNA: TGCAGTGCAATCCCGGGGAAACCCAAGTTCTTC.

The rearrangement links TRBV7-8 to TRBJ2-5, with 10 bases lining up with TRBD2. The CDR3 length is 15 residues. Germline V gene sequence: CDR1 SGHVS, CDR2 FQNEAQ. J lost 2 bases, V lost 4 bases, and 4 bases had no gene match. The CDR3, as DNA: TGTGCCAGCAGCTCCCGGACTAGCGGACAAGAGACCCAGTACTTC. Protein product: CASSSRTSGQETQYF. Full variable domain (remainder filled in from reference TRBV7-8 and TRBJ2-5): GAGVSQSPRYKVAKRGQDVALRCDPISGHVSLFWYQQALGQGPEFLTYFQNEAQLDKSGLPSDRFFAERPEGSVSTLKIQRTQQEDSAVYLCASSSRTSGQETQYFGPGTRLLVL.

The CDR3 sequence is CASSQGEATELTRNYEQYF. Written as DNA, the CDR3 is TGTGCCAGCAGCCAAGGGGAGGCGACAGAACTCACCCGGAATTACGAGCAGTACTTC. This chain uses TRBV14 with TRBJ2-7; a possible D gene is TRBD2 (6 bases). This CDR3 has 19 amino acids. Per germline, CDR1 SGHDN and CDR2 FVKESK. Trimming shortened V by 1 base and J by 4 bases, and 26 bases separated the two germline ends.

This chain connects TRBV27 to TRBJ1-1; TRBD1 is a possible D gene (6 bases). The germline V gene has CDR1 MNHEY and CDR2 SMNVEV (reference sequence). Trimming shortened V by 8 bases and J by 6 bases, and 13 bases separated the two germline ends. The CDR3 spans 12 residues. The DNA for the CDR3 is TGTGCCAGCTATGACAGGACTGCTGAAGCTTTCTTT. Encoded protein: CASYDRTAEAFF.

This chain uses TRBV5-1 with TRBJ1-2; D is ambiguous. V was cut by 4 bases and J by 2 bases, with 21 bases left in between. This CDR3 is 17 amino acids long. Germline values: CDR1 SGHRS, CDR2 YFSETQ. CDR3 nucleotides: TGCGCCAGCAGCCTTACTTTCTCCGCAGACGTGAACTATGGCTACACCTTC. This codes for CASSLTFSADVNYGYTF. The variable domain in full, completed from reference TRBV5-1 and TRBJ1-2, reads KAGVTQTPRYLIKTRGQQVTLSCSPISGHRSVSWYQQTPGQGLQFLFEYFSETQRNKGNFPGRFSGRQFSNSRSEMNVSTLELGDSALYLCASSLTFSADVNYGYTFGSGTRLTVV.

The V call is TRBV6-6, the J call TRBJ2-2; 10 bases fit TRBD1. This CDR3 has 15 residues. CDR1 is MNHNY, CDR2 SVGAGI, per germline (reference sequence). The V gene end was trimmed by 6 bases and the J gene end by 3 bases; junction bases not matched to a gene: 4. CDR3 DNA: TGTGCCAGCAGCCGGACAGGGGGGGACACCGGGGAGCTGTTTTTT. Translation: CASSRTGGDTGELFF.

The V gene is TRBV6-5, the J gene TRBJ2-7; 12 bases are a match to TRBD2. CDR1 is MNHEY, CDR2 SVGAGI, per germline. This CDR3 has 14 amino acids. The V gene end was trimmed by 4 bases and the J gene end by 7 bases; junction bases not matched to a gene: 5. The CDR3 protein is CASSSASGREEQYF. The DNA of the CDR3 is TGTGCCAGCAGTTCGGCTAGCGGGAGGGAAGAGCAGTACTTC.

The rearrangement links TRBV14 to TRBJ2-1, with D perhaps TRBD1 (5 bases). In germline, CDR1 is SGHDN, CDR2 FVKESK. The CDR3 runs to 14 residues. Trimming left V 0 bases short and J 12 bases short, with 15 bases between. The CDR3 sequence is CASSQDRATRAQFF. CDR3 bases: TGTGCCAGCAGCCAAGATCGTGCCACCAGGGCGCAGTTCTTC.

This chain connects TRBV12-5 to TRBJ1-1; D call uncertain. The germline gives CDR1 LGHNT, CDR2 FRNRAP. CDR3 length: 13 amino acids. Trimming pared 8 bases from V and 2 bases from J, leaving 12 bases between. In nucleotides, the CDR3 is TGTGCTAGTCCTGATTTGTATAACACTGAAGCTTTCTTT. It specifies CASPDLYNTEAFF.

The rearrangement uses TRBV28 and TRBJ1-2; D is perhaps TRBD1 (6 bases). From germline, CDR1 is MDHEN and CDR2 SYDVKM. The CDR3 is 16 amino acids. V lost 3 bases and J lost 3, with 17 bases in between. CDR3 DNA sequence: TGTGCCAGCAGTTTTGGGGGGGCAGCTAGGGACTATGGCTACACCTTC. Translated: CASSFGGAARDYGYTF.

The CDR3 DNA is TGTGCCAGCAGTCCCAGGGGGCGTATCCCCTACAATGAGCAGTTCTTC. It specifies CASSPRGRIPYNEQFF. The J gene is TRBJ2-1, the V gene TRBV27, with 8 positions matching TRBD1. The CDR3 totals 16 residues. CDR1 is MNHEY and CDR2 is SMNVEV in the germline V gene (reference sequence). Losses at the gene ends were 5 bases for V and 2 bases for J; bases not matched to a gene: 8.

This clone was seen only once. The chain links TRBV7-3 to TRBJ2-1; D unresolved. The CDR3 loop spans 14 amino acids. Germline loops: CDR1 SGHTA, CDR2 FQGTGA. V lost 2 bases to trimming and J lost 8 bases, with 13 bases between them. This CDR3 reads CASSLGWRWDEQFF. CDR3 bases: TGTGCCAGCAGCTTAGGGTGGCGGTGGGATGAGCAGTTCTTC.

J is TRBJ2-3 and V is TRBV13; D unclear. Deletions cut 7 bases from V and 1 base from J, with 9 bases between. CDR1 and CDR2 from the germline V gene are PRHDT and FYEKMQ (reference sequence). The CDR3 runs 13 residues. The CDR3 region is CASTVTGTDTQYF. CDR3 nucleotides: TGTGCCAGCACCGTGACTGGCACAGATACGCAGTATTTT. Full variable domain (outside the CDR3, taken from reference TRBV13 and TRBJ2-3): AAGVIQSPRHLIKEKRETATLKCYPIPRHDTVYWYQQGPGQDPQFLISFYEKMQSDKGSIPDRFSAQQFSDYHSELNMSSLELGDSALYFCASTVTGTDTQYFGPGTRLTVL.

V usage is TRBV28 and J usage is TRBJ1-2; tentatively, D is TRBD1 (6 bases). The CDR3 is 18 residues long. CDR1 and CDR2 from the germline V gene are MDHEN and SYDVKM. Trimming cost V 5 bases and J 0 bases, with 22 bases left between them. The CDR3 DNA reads TGTGCCAGCAGTCCAACGGGATTCCGGGGGCCGACTAACTATGGCTACACCTTC. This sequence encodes CASSPTGFRGPTNYGYTF.

CDR3 DNA: TGTGCCAGCAGCTTGGGGAACTATTACTCTGGGGCCAACGTCCTGACTTTC. Translated, it gives CASSLGNYYSGANVLTF. The V call is TRBV5-5, the J call TRBJ2-6, with no clear D. Per the germline V gene, CDR1 is SGHKS and CDR2 is YYEKEE (reference sequence). The CDR3 length is 17 residues. V was clipped by 0 bases and J by 0 bases, with 10 bases between them.

The DNA for the CDR3 is TGTGCCAGCAGACCGGGACAGGTCCACGAGCAGTACTTC. Its translation is CASRPGQVHEQYF. The chain combines TRBV5-6 with TRBJ2-7; 8 bases fit TRBD1. This CDR3 has 13 residues. Germline-derived CDR1 and CDR2 are SGHDT and YYEEEE. J gave up 5 bases and V 5 bases, and 6 bases lay outside the gene matches.